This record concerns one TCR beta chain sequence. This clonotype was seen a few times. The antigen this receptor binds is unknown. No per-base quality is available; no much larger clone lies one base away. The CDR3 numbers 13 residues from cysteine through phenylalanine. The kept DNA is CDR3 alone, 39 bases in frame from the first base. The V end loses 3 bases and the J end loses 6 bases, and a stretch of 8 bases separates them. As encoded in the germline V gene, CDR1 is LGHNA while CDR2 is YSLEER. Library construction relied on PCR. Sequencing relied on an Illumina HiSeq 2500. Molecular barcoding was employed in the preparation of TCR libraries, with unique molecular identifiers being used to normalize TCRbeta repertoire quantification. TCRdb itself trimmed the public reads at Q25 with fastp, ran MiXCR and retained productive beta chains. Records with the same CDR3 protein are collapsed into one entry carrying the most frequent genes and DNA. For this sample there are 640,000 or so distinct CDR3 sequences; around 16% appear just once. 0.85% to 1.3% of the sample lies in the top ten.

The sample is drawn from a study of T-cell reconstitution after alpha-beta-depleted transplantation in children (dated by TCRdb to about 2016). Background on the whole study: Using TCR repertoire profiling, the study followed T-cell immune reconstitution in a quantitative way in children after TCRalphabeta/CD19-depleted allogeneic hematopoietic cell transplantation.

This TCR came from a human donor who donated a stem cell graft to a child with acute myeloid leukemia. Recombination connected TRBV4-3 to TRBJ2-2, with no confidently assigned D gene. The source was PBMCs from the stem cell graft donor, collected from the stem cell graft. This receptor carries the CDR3 CASSHQTAGELFF. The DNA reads TGCGCCAGCAGCCATCAAACGGCCGGGGAGCTGTTTTTT.